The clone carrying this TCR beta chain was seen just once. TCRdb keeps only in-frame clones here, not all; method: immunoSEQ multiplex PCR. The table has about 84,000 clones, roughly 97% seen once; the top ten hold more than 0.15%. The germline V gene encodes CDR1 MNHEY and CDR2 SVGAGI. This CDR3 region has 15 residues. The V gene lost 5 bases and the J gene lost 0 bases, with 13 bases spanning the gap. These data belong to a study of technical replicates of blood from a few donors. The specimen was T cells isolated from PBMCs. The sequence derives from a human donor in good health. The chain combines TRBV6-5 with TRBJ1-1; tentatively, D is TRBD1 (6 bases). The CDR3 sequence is CASSRQGMMNTEAFF. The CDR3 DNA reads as TGTGCCAGCAGTCGGCAGGGGATGATGAACACTGAAGCTTTCTTT.